This T cell receptor beta chain was identified in a study of T-cell memory formation after mild COVID-19. Study-wide background: The TCR clusters were mostly specific to one donor.

Note on this clonotype: What it recognizes is unknown.

The CDR3 length is 22 residues. With V trimmed by 1 base and J by 0 bases, 16 bases remained unmatched. Overall study results and limits: Contracting clones from day 15 to 85 had balanced CD4/CD8; later expanders favoured CD4+. Researchers found some responding clones in pre-infection memory, a sign that cross-reactive memory joined.

Constant-segment-primed 5'RACE gave TCR alpha and TCR beta cDNA libraries with sample barcodes and UMIs. TCRdb independently ran MiXCR on the 5' RACE reads; one entry per CDR3 protein. Seen here are 450,000 to 650,000 distinct CDR3 sequences, about a fifth observed once, and the top ten hold about 8.2%. This clonotype was sampled from an adult woman who had mild COVID-19 (a few samples of this study predate the infection). Cell type and time point are not known. The chain joins TRBV23-1 to TRBJ2-6, with 9 bases lining up with TRBD1. TRBV23-1 is recorded as an ORF, its role being uncertain. Material for sequencing was PBMCs or a T cell subset sorted from them (not recorded which). The CDR3 region has the DNA TGCGCCAGCAGTCAATGGTCCGGGACAGGGAATCCCCTAAGCTCTGGGGCCAACGTCCTGACTTTC. Translating gives CASSQWSGTGNPLSSGANVLTF.